Presented here are 16 T cell receptor beta chains from one specimen sequenced in a study of shared clonotypes between healthy human individuals. Positively selected for CCR7, the CD45RO-negative cells used as naive CD8 cells excluded terminally differentiated effector memory CD45RA+ cells. Sequencing was performed with immunoSEQ multiplex PCR; in TCRdb, only in-frame clones are kept and a portion is missing. The table includes 2 million or so clones, roughly 94% detected once. Sequenced: naive CD8+ T cells sorted from blood. These receptors originate from a young man in good health.

This clone came up once. The V call is TRBV4-1, the J call TRBJ2-7; tentative D call: TRBD1 (5 bases). Germline V gives CDR1 MGHRA, CDR2 YSYEKL. Trimming took 2 bases from V and 5 from J, leaving 7 bases between them. The CDR3 length is 12 residues. The CDR3 DNA is TGCGCCAGCAGCCAACAGGGTCACGAGCAGTACTTC. Residues: CASSQQGHEQYF.

This chain connects TRBV19 to TRBJ2-5; TRBD2 matches 8 bases. The length of the CDR3 is 14 residues. Germline V gene data show CDR1 as LNHDA and CDR2 as SQIVND (reference sequence). J lost 3 bases, V lost 6 bases, and 6 bases had no gene match. The CDR3 bases are TGTGCCAGTAGCTCTTGGCGGGAGGAAGAGACCCAGTACTTC. Protein: CASSSWREEETQYF.

This clone was recorded a few times. V usage is TRBV19 and J usage is TRBJ1-1; no definite D call. Germline V lookup: CDR1 LNHDA, CDR2 SQIVND (reference sequence). With 5 bases removed from V and 2 bases from J, the gap between germline ends came to 18 bases. CDR3 length equals 16 residues. The CDR3 DNA reads TGTGCCAGTAGTCTACTGGAGGGCCGAGGTAACACTGAAGCTTTCTTT. It is translated as CASSLLEGRGNTEAFF.

The rearrangement uses TRBV7-8 and TRBJ2-2, with D tentatively TRBD1 (5 bases). V was trimmed by 5 bases and J by 0 bases, leaving 10 bases between them. The germline V gene encodes CDR1 SGHVS and CDR2 FQNEAQ. CDR3 length: 15 amino acids. The CDR3 loop is CASSADRANTGELFF. The CDR3 DNA sequence: TGTGCCAGCAGCGCCGACAGAGCGAACACCGGGGAGCTGTTTTTT.

V gene TRBV2 combines with J gene TRBJ2-3; no definite D call. CDR1 and CDR2 (germline): SNHLY, FYNNEI. Trimming stripped 3 bases from V and 4 bases from J, with 5 bases between. The CDR3 runs to 12 residues. The CDR3 DNA sequence: TGTGCCAGCAGTGACGGGCCAGATACGCAGTATTTT. This encodes CASSDGPDTQYF.

Worth noting for this clone: Other DNA sequences in the sample encode the same CDR3. This chain connects TRBV10-3 to TRBJ1-5, with a tentative D call TRBD1 (5 bases). This CDR3 is 15 amino acids long. V shed 3 bases and J shed 3 bases, with 12 bases lying between them. The germline V gene has CDR1 ENHRY and CDR2 SYGVKD. The CDR3 DNA reads as TGTGCCATCAGTGAAGGTCAGGGTATCAATCAGCCCCAGCATTTT. Protein sequence: CAISEGQGINQPQHF.

This sequence joins TRBV7-2 and TRBJ2-2, with D uncertain. This CDR3 spans 12 amino acids. V lost 4 bases, J lost 6 bases, and 6 bases lay in between. From germline, CDR1 is SGHTA and CDR2 FQGNSA. As DNA, the CDR3 is TGTGCCAGCAGCTCTCCTCCCGGGGAGCTGTTTTTT. Translation: CASSSPPGELFF.

The chain uses TRBV6-1 and TRBJ1-1; D is uncertain. The CDR3 loop spans 15 amino acids. Germline CDR1 reads MNHNS; CDR2 reads SASEGT. V was pared by 2 bases and J by 0 bases, with 10 bases between. Here the CDR3 DNA reads TGTGCCAGCAGTGAAACCCAAACGATGAACACTGAAGCTTTCTTT. Translation: CASSETQTMNTEAFF.

This clone was seen a single time. This sequence joins TRBV9 and TRBJ2-7; perhaps TRBD2 as D (5 bases). Trimming stripped 5 bases from V and 4 bases from J, with 13 bases between. CDR3 length: 13 residues. Per germline, CDR1 SGDLS and CDR2 YYNGEE. CDR3 nucleotide sequence: TGTGCCAGCAGTCAGGAAAGCGGATACGAGCAGTACTTC. Encoded protein: CASSQESGYEQYF.

The chain combines TRBV11-2 with TRBJ2-7, with D perhaps matching TRBD1 or TRBD2 (6 bases each). This CDR3 contains 15 residues. Germline values: CDR1 SGHAT, CDR2 FQNNGV. The V gene lost 0 bases and the J gene lost 4 bases, with 13 bases spanning the gap. CDR3 protein: CASSLDEGGGYEQYF. CDR3 DNA sequence: TGTGCCAGCAGCTTAGACGAGGGGGGCGGTTACGAGCAGTACTTC.

This chain connects TRBV27 to TRBJ1-5; weak D call: TRBD1 (5 bases). The V end was cut by 7 bases, the J end by 6 bases, with 16 bases between. Germline-derived CDR1 and CDR2 are MNHEY and SMNVEV (reference sequence). The CDR3 runs 14 residues. This chain's CDR3 is CASNPSGSRQPQHF. The CDR3 region has the DNA TGTGCCAGCAATCCCTCAGGGTCGCGTCAGCCCCAGCATTTT.

The DNA of the CDR3 is TGTGCCAGCAGCAGCCTATCGGGCTGGGTCGATCTGAACACTGAAGCTTTCTTT. As protein: CASSSLSGWVDLNTEAFF. This chain joins TRBV28 and TRBJ1-1; no clear D. The CDR3 is made up of 18 amino acids. Between the trimmed V and J ends, which lost 6 bases and 0 bases, there was a span of 23 bases. The germline V gene has CDR1 MDHEN and CDR2 SYDVKM.

The chain couples TRBV5-1 to TRBJ2-3; no clear D gene. The CDR3 covers 13 residues. V shed 4 bases and J shed 1 base, with 7 bases lying between them. Germline assignment: CDR1 SGHRS and CDR2 YFSETQ. CDR3 bases: TGCGCCAGCAGCCTTATGGGCACAGATACGCAGTATTTT. The encoded protein is CASSLMGTDTQYF.

The gene calls are TRBV4-1 and TRBJ1-1; possible D gene TRBD1, 6 bases. V lost 4 bases and J 7 bases, leaving 16 bases between the germline ends. This CDR3 has 14 amino acids. Germline CDR1 and CDR2: MGHRA and YSYEKL. The CDR3 is CASSPGGGGDEAFF. The CDR3 coding sequence is TGCGCCAGCAGCCCCGGAGGAGGGGGAGATGAAGCTTTCTTT.

The chain employs TRBV6-6 and TRBJ2-7, with 9 bases fitting TRBD1. The length of the CDR3 is 16 residues. CDR1 and CDR2 from the germline V gene are MNHNY and SVGAGI (reference sequence). V lost 6 bases to trimming and J lost 4 bases; unmatched junction nucleotides: 13. The CDR3 nucleotides are TGTGCCAGCAGACCACGTACGGGGACAGGGTCGTACGAGCAGTACTTC. Amino acid sequence: CASRPRTGTGSYEQYF.

The rearrangement links TRBV7-2 to TRBJ2-7; D may be TRBD1 or TRBD2 (5 bases each). The CDR3 contains 15 residues. With 1 base removed from V and 0 bases from J, the gap between germline ends came to 10 bases. Germline V lookup: CDR1 SGHTA, CDR2 FQGNSA. This CDR3 is CASSLEGPVSYEQYF. CDR3 DNA: TGTGCCAGCAGCTTAGAGGGACCCGTCTCCTACGAGCAGTACTTC.